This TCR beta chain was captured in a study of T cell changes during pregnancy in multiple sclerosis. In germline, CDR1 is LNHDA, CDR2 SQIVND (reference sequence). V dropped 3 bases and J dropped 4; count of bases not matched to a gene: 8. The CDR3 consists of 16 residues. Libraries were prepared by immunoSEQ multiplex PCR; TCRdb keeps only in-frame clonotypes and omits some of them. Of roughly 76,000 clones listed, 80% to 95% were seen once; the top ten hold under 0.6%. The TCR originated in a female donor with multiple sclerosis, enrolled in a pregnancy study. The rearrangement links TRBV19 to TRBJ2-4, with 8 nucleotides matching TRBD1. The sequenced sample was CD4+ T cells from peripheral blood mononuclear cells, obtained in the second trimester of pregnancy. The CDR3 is CASSIYGQGLKNIQYF. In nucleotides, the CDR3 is TGTGCCAGTAGTATCTACGGACAGGGCTTAAAAAACATTCAGTACTTC.